Listed below are T cell receptor beta chains from one sample, sequenced in a study of post-analysis software for immune sequencing data. MiXCR, run by TCRdb on the PCR reads, gives a single entry per CDR3 protein. The table lists 380,000 or so distinct CDR3 sequences, about a third of them singletons. The sample was blood. These receptor sequences come from a girl aged 10-17 years with multiple sclerosis. Each CDR3 is given with its conserved first and last residue. The D gene is left open where the match is weak. A clone size is listed for some rows: how often the clone was seen (once, few, many), or a class if it is expanded.

J gene: TRBJ2-7; clone size: few; V gene: TRBV2; D gene: NA; CDR3 DNA: TGTGCCAGCATTATCCACGAACCCTACGAGCAGTACTTC; CDR3 protein: CASIIHEPYEQYF
J gene: TRBJ2-5; clone size: many; V gene: TRBV10-3; D gene: NA; CDR3 DNA: TGTGCCATCAGTGCCCCCGGGACGGCCCAAGAGACCCAGTACTTC; CDR3 protein: CAISAPGTAQETQYF
J gene: TRBJ1-1; clone size: NA; V gene: TRBV12-3/TRBV12-4; D gene: TRBD1; CDR3 DNA: TGTGCCACCTCCTGGACAGGGGCGGCGTACACTGAAGCTTTCTTT; CDR3 protein: CATSWTGAAYTEAFF
J gene: TRBJ1-5; clone size: NA; V gene: TRBV10-3; D gene: NA; CDR3 DNA: TGTGCCATCAGGGACAGCTACAATCAGCCCCAGCATTTT; CDR3 protein: CAIRDSYNQPQHF
J gene: TRBJ2-6; clone size: few; V gene: TRBV7-2; D gene: NA; CDR3 DNA: TGTGCCAGCAGCTTAGCTCCCTCTGGGGCCAACGTCCTGACTTTC; CDR3 protein: CASSLAPSGANVLTF
J gene: TRBJ2-1; clone size: NA; V gene: TRBV20-1; D gene: TRBD2; CDR3 DNA: TGCAGTGCCCTAGCGGTTACAATAACGTTCAATGAGCAGTTCTTC; CDR3 protein: CSALAVTITFNEQFF
J gene: TRBJ2-7; clone size: few; V gene: TRBV7-2; D gene: NA; CDR3 DNA: TGTGCCAGCAGCGGGAGCTCCTGCGAGCAGTACTTC; CDR3 protein: CASSGSSCEQYF
J gene: TRBJ1-1; clone size: few; V gene: TRBV3-1; D gene: TRBD1; CDR3 DNA: TGTGCCAGCAGCCAAGTAAGGGCGGGACAGCTTATGAACACTGAAGCTTTCTTT; CDR3 protein: CASSQVRAGQLMNTEAFF
J gene: TRBJ1-1; clone size: NA; V gene: TRBV9; D gene: NA; CDR3 DNA: TGTGCCAGCAGCGTAGGTATCCTGACTGAAGCTTTCTTT; CDR3 protein: CASSVGILTEAFF
J gene: TRBJ2-1; clone size: NA; V gene: TRBV11-1; D gene: TRBD2; CDR3 DNA: TGTGCCAGCAGCCCCAAGGGGACTAGCGGGTTCGATGAGCAGTTCTTC; CDR3 protein: CASSPKGTSGFDEQFF
J gene: TRBJ2-5; clone size: few; V gene: TRBV29-1; D gene: NA; CDR3 DNA: TGCAGCGTTGAAGAGATAGGGGATAACCAAGAGACCCAGTACTTC; CDR3 protein: CSVEEIGDNQETQYF
J gene: TRBJ2-7; clone size: once; V gene: TRBV4-2; D gene: TRBD2; CDR3 DNA: TGTGCCAGCAGCCAGAGATTAGCGGGGAAGCCTTACGAGCAGTACTTC; CDR3 protein: CASSQRLAGKPYEQYF
J gene: TRBJ2-7; clone size: few; V gene: TRBV6-6; D gene: TRBD1; CDR3 DNA: TGTGCCAGCAGTAACCCTACCGGGACAGGGCTCTACGAGCAGTACTTC; CDR3 protein: CASSNPTGTGLYEQYF
J gene: TRBJ2-5; clone size: few; V gene: TRBV4-2; D gene: NA; CDR3 DNA: TGTGCCAGCAGCCAAGATCACGGGGTTGGTGAGCAGTACTTC; CDR3 protein: CASSQDHGVGEQYF
J gene: TRBJ2-7; clone size: NA; V gene: TRBV10-3; D gene: TRBD2; CDR3 DNA: TGTGCCATCAGTTCTGGACTAGCGGGGAACTCCTACGAGCAGTACTTC; CDR3 protein: CAISSGLAGNSYEQYF
J gene: TRBJ1-4; clone size: NA; V gene: TRBV14; D gene: NA; CDR3 DNA: TGTGCCAGCAGCCAAGAAACGCCTCCTGGAAAACTGTTTTTT; CDR3 protein: CASSQETPPGKLFF
J gene: TRBJ2-1; clone size: few; V gene: TRBV7-8; D gene: TRBD2; CDR3 DNA: TGTGCCAGCTCCCCCCGACTAGCGGGGGAAAAGCGTAGGAGCTCCTACAATGAGCAGTTCTTC; CDR3 protein: CASSPRLAGEKRRSSYNEQFF
J gene: TRBJ2-1; clone size: few; V gene: TRBV11-3; D gene: TRBD1; CDR3 DNA: TGTGCCAGCAGCCGAACAGGGGGAAGCGATGAGCAGTTCTTC; CDR3 protein: CASSRTGGSDEQFF
J gene: TRBJ2-5; clone size: NA; V gene: TRBV12-3/TRBV12-4; D gene: NA; CDR3 DNA: TGTGCCAGCAGTTTGCAGGCCAGAGAGACCCAGTACTTC; CDR3 protein: CASSLQARETQYF
J gene: TRBJ2-7; clone size: NA; V gene: TRBV20-1; D gene: NA; CDR3 DNA: TGCAGTGCTAGTGGCAGGGCGGATGGCGAGCAGTACTTC; CDR3 protein: CSASGRADGEQYF
J gene: TRBJ1-1; clone size: few; V gene: TRBV12-3/TRBV12-4; D gene: TRBD1; CDR3 DNA: TGTGCCAGCAGGGGCAACAGGGGGGACACTGAAGCTTTCTTT; CDR3 protein: CASRGNRGDTEAFF
J gene: TRBJ2-5; clone size: NA; V gene: TRBV6-2/TRBV6-3; D gene: NA; CDR3 DNA: TGTGCCAGCTCCGTGAACTTAATGCGAAAAGAGACCCAGTACTTC; CDR3 protein: CASSVNLMRKETQYF
J gene: TRBJ2-4; clone size: few; V gene: TRBV20-1; D gene: TRBD2; CDR3 DNA: TGCAGTGCCCCTAGCGGGACCGCCAAAAACATTCAGTACTTC; CDR3 protein: CSAPSGTAKNIQYF